This T cell receptor beta chain came from a study of shared clonotypes between healthy human individuals (TCRdb year 2020). For the wider study: Two women and a few men aged 18 to 49 years were included in the cohort. Per donor, three plates each were used for CD4 naive and CD4 memory, two for CD8 naive, and one for CD8 memory. To estimate repertoire size and how much clonotypes are shared between individuals, the study performed deep sequencing of blood TCR repertoires from about 5 healthy adults. Different laboratories and diverse techniques were used to prepare libraries and sequence TCR repertoires, to increase sequencing depth and limit assay-specific biases. Each donor's leukapheresis produced roughly between about 0.9 and 9.5 billion PBMCs. On the study overall, not on this receptor specifically: Even with the large sequencing depth, rarefaction of the sorted-subset datasets indicated that sequencing was incomplete. Naive subsets generally had larger estimated clonotype richness than memory subsets did. Based on pairwise subsampling, the degree of clonotype sharing among donors was expected to be affected by sequencing depth. Sharing across a few donors was observed for approximately 4.6% of naive CD4, 3% to 4% of naive CD8, over 2% of memory CD4, and 0.4% of memory CD8 clonotypes. Higher generation probabilities were observed for clonotypes shared by all four sorted-subset donors than for non-shared clonotypes. The genetic and exposure-history diversity represented was limited by the small number of donors. Sampling was limited to blood, and TCR repertoires in tissue likely differ from TCR repertoires in blood.

Healthy HIV-negative adults with no recently reported acute infections or vaccinations were included as donors. Every donor was a Caucasian adult living in Nashville, Tennessee, USA. CD4+ T cells were enriched by magnetic negative selection; naive cells were then positively selected on CD45RA, and the negative fraction formed the memory subset. After blood collection by leukapheresis, PBMCs were isolated using Ficoll-Histopaque density gradient centrifugation and then cryopreserved in the vapor phase of liquid nitrogen. Analytical flow cytometry was used to check the purity and quantity of each magnetically sorted T cell population. Each sorted fraction had its genomic DNA isolated and then quantified by UV absorbance on a Nanodrop 2000c. To note about this clone: What antigen it recognizes has not been identified. Base quality data are lacking; no much larger clone is found one base away.

From the cysteine through the phenylalanine, the CDR3 covers 19 amino acids. The only DNA kept is the CDR3, 57 bases in frame from the first base. Here V drops 5 bases and J drops 0 bases, and the junction holds 12 bases not matched to any gene. CDR1 and CDR2, looked up from the germline V gene, are SQVTM and ANQGSEA. TCR CDR3 regions were amplified from genomic DNA by multiplex PCR using the deep immunoSEQ assay. Extracted genomic DNA from each cell subset was spread evenly across all wells of several immunoSEQ 96-well plates, with each plate serving as a replicate. For sorted subsets, each replicate PCR was loaded with 200 ng genomic DNA, equivalent to 25,000 to 30,000 T cell genomes. The purified libraries were quantified using a Qubit 3.0 fluorometer, sized with a Bioanalyzer 2100, and then quantified again using the KAPA Library Quantification kit. A separate single-read 150-cycle Illumina NextSeq 550 flow cell was used to sequence each immunoSEQ 96-well plate. In the source study's methods: The immunoSEQ output contained only junctional sequences without quality scores, so filtering could not match that applied to full-length reads. Sequences were annotated with PyIR, a Python wrapper for IgBLAST v1.9, using IMGT germline references to assign V/J genes and CDR3. Reads were filtered out if the reads had weak V/J assignments (E-value above 1e-6), no CDR3, stop codons, out-of-frame junctions, or ambiguous translated residues. V3J clonotypes were defined as sequences sharing an identical inferred V gene, J gene, and CDR3 amino acid sequence. To compute the percentage overlap between repertoires, the number of shared unique clonotypes was divided by the size of the smaller repertoire. RTK rarefaction, the Chao1 estimator, and Recon v2.1 estimates of unobserved clonotypes were used to assess repertoire richness. OLGA was used to compute generation probabilities for all TCRbeta clonotypes that the gDNA method yielded from four donors. The immuneACCESS repertoire file appears here via TCRdb, limited to in-frame rearrangements. These files lack a portion of the clones; in checked studies, under half of the deficit traces to unresolved V genes, and the cause of the others is not known. The V and J calls and the clone size are those of that table, but D and trimming were determined from the DNA. The sample records approximately 1.4 million clones, approximately 98% of which are singletons. The ten largest clones add up to roughly 0.45% of the sample.

Sequencing was carried out using naive CD4+ T cells sorted from blood. This sample's cell subset or site label indicates: CD45RA+ positively selected. The sequence was obtained from a man between 25 and 39 years old in good health. Here the chain combines TRBV29-1 and TRBJ2-6, and TRBD1 aligns with 11 junction nucleotides. CDR3 protein: CSVRPGQGEHFSGANVLTF. The base sequence is TGCAGCGTTAGGCCGGGACAGGGGGAACATTTCTCTGGGGCCAACGTCCTGACTTTC.